A selection of T cell receptor beta chains follows, all from one sample in a study of cytomegalovirus exposure and HLA in healthy donors. TCRdb's copy holds only in-frame clones and misses some; the assay was immunoSEQ multiplex PCR. The sample carries 250,000 to 350,000 clones, roughly 90% recorded once. Sequencing was done on a sample of PBMCs. The receptors here all came from a man in his forties in good health and CMV-seropositive. Both conserved end residues are part of each CDR3. A D gene is named only where the DNA matches it firmly.

TRBV7-9	TRBJ2-2	-	CASRGTTNTGELFF	TGTGCCAGCAGAGGGACAACGAACACCGGGGAGCTGTTTTTT
TRBV4-1	TRBJ1-1	TRBD1	CASSQGQVNTEAFF	TGCGCCAGCAGCCAGGGACAGGTTAACACTGAAGCTTTCTTT
TRBV18	TRBJ1-2	-	CASSPPRTDWDGYTF	TGTGCCAGCTCACCACCTAGGACAGATTGGGATGGCTACACCTTC
TRBV29-1	TRBJ1-3	TRBD1	CSVAGGTGNTIYF	TGCAGCGTTGCAGGGGGTACTGGAAACACCATATATTTT
TRBV5-1	TRBJ2-1	TRBD2	CASSLRLAGGKYNEQFF	TGCGCCAGCAGCTTGCGACTAGCGGGAGGGAAGTACAATGAGCAGTTCTTC
TRBV7-9	TRBJ1-4	-	CASSYLRGLTGKLFF	TGTGCCAGCAGTTACTTAAGGGGCCTCACTGGAAAACTGTTTTTT
TRBV25-1	TRBJ2-2	-	CASGGGDQTGELFF	TGTGCCAGCGGGGGGGGCGACCAGACCGGGGAGCTGTTTTTT
TRBV2	TRBJ2-7	-	CASSDSSYEQYF	TGTGCCAGCAGTGACAGCTCCTACGAGCAGTACTTC
TRBV5-4	TRBJ2-1	TRBD2	CASSIGTSGKRGEQFF	TGTGCCAGCAGCATTGGGACTAGCGGGAAAAGAGGTGAGCAGTTCTTC
TRBV6-6	TRBJ2-7	TRBD2	CASSFQSSGRGYEQYF	TGTGCCAGCAGTTTCCAGAGTAGCGGGAGGGGCTACGAGCAGTACTTC
TRBV4-3	TRBJ2-7	-	CASSQALATYEQYF	TGCGCCAGCAGCCAAGCCCTAGCCACCTACGAGCAGTACTTC
TRBV19	TRBJ1-5	TRBD1	CASSIGQGLNQPQHF	TGTGCCAGTAGTATAGGACAGGGACTGAATCAGCCCCAGCATTTT
TRBV28	TRBJ1-5	-	CASSLRGLSNQPQHF	TGTGCCAGCAGTTTAAGGGGACTTAGCAATCAGCCCCAGCATTTT